There are a few counts of the clone carrying this T cell receptor beta chain. Its target is unknown. Sequencing templates came from extracted RNA that was reverse transcribed into cDNA. Profiled with immunoSEQ multiplex PCR; TCRdb holds only in-frame clones, not every one. This table has approximately 40,000 clones, around 57% appearing once. CD25+CD127- cells were obtained by sorting CD4+ cells, for roughly five patients. Alopecia areata patients provided lesional scalp punch biopsies and peripheral blood. The sample originates from a study of CD8+ T cells in alopecia areata. Points from the study as a whole: More clonal than normal scalp was lesional scalp, particularly alopecia totalis/universalis. Researchers reported that TCR sharing among patients proved less clear than in mice, possibly HLA-linked.

V dropped 4 bases and J dropped 2; count of bases not matched to a gene: 20. CDR3 length: 20 residues. CDR1 is SGHNT and CDR2 is YYREEE in the germline V gene (reference sequence). Input material: CD4+ Tregs sorted from blood. This clonotype was obtained from a human donor with alopecia areata. The chain has TRBV5-4 and TRBJ2-3, with 9 positions matching TRBD2. The CDR3 nucleotides read TGTGCCAGCAGCCGCATAGGGACTAAGCGGGGGGAAGAGACCACAGATACGCAGTATTTT. Protein: CASSRIGTKRGEETTDTQYF.